This entry lists 5 T cell receptor beta chains sequenced from one sample in a study of early T cells in non-severe SARS-CoV-2 infection. Using its own MiXCR run on the 5' RACE reads, TCRdb lists one record per CDR3 protein. This table has more than 65,000 distinct CDR3 sequences, roughly 4.9% appearing once. The material was whole blood, obtained at baseline. These receptor sequences come from an adult who was a healthcare worker with PCR-confirmed SARS-CoV-2 infection or an uninfected control (not recorded which). The donor label of this sample is uncertain.

This clonotype was observed at least ten times. The chain recombines TRBV19 with TRBJ2-7, with 9 bases aligning to TRBD1. Germline CDR1 is LNHDA and CDR2 is SQIVND (reference sequence). V lost 5 bases to trimming and J lost 2 bases; unmatched junction nucleotides: 7. This CDR3 is built from 15 residues. Written as DNA, the CDR3 is TGTGCCAGTAGTTCCCGGGACAGGGCCCCCTACGAGCAGTACTTC. Amino acids: CASSSRDRAPYEQYF.

This clonotype was observed a handful of times. V is TRBV12-3 or TRBV12-4 and J is TRBJ2-2, with D possibly being TRBD1 (6 bases). The CDR3 sequence is 12 residues long. Trimming shortened V by 6 bases and J by 9 bases, and 11 bases separated the two germline ends. DNA for the CDR3: TGTGCCAGCAGGGGGGCGGGTAGGGAGCTGTTTTTT. Translated: CASRGAGRELFF.

This clonotype was found a few times. The chain carries TRBV18 and TRBJ2-7, with a possible D match to TRBD1 (5 bases). The germline V gene has CDR1 KGHSH and CDR2 LQKENI. V was clipped by 8 bases and J by 1 base, with 21 bases between them. This CDR3 region has 16 residues. The CDR3 loop reads CASTRSQTGASYEQYF. Here the CDR3 DNA reads TGTGCCAGCACAAGATCCCAAACAGGCGCTTCCTACGAGCAGTACTTC.

This clonotype was found a few times. The chain uses TRBV7-9 and TRBJ2-3, with 7 positions matching TRBD1. In germline, CDR1 is SEHNR, CDR2 FQNEAQ (reference sequence). This CDR3 has 16 residues. The V gene end was trimmed by 4 bases and the J gene end by 2 bases; junction bases not matched to a gene: 9. For the CDR3, the DNA is TGTGCCAGCAGCTCTTCGACAGGGTCAGACACAGATACGCAGTATTTT. It encodes CASSSSTGSDTDTQYF.

This clonotype ranks as medium-sized. This chain links TRBV20-1 with TRBJ2-5; D remains unclear. The CDR3 has 12 residues. Per the germline V gene, CDR1 is DFQATT and CDR2 is SNEGSKA (reference sequence). V lost 6 bases to trimming and J lost 2 bases, with 10 bases between them. The DNA of the CDR3 is TGCAGTGCGCTGTACGCACAAGAGACCCAGTACTTC. Protein: CSALYAQETQYF.